Listed here are 24 T cell receptor beta chains from one sample, sequenced in a study of blood T cell repertoires in COVID-19 (dated by TCRdb to 2018 to 2021). The library was generated by the immunoSEQ multiplex PCR assay. TCRdb limited this immuneACCESS table to in-frame rearrangements with V and J called. A share of clones is missing; checked studies link under half to unresolved V genes, and the rest is unexplained. Present in this sample are around 200,000 clones, 85% to 90% of which were seen just once. The top ten hold over 0.95% of the sample. The sequenced sample was PBMCs or T cells enriched from blood (not recorded which). All receptors derive from a man between 25 and 39 years old who had recovered from COVID-19.

V usage is TRBV19 and J usage is TRBJ2-1, with TRBD2 as a possible D gene (5 bases). This CDR3 spans 14 amino acids. The V gene's germline CDR1 is LNHDA and CDR2 SQIVND (reference sequence). Between the trimmed V and J ends, which lost 1 base and 6 bases, there was a span of 10 bases. The CDR3 is CASSIGTWGNEQFF. The CDR3 DNA is TGTGCCAGTAGTATAGGGACTTGGGGCAATGAGCAGTTCTTC. Based on the CDR3 plus reference TRBV19 and TRBJ2-1, the full variable domain is DGGITQSPKYLFRKEGQNVTLSCEQNLNHDAMYWYRQDPGQGLRLIYYSQIVNDFQKGDIAEGYSVSREKKESFPLTVTSAQKNPTAFYLCASSIGTWGNEQFFGPGTRLTVL.

This chain's CDR3 is CASSFLGGRNEQYF. CDR3 DNA sequence: TGTGCCAGCAGTTTCTTGGGCGGGAGAAACGAGCAGTACTTC. The chain employs TRBV28 and TRBJ2-7, with TRBD2 matching over 7 bases. Losses at the gene ends were 3 bases for V and 5 bases for J; bases not matched to a gene: 7. The CDR3 is 14 residues long. The germline V gene has CDR1 MDHEN and CDR2 SYDVKM.

The J gene is TRBJ2-1, the V gene TRBV30; no clear D gene. V was trimmed by 2 bases and J by 4 bases, leaving 6 bases between them. Germline CDR1 GTSNPN, CDR2 SVGIG (reference sequence). This CDR3 has 12 residues. CDR3 bases: TGTGCCTGGAGTTCACAGTACAATGAGCAGTTCTTC. This sequence encodes CAWSSQYNEQFF. Together with reference TRBV30 and TRBJ2-1, the CDR3 gives the full variable domain: SQTIHQWPATLVQPVGSPLSLECTVEGTSNPNLYWYRQAAGRGLQLLFYSVGIGQISSEVPQNLSASRPQDRQFILSSKKLLLSDSGFYLCAWSSQYNEQFFGPGTRLTVL.

This sequence joins TRBV28 and TRBJ1-2; D might be TRBD1 (6 bases). Trimming pared 2 bases from V and 8 bases from J, leaving 15 bases between. Per the germline V gene, CDR1 is MDHEN and CDR2 is SYDVKM. The length of the CDR3 is 14 residues. CDR3 sequence reads: CASSLGRGETGYTF. The CDR3 DNA is TGTGCCAGCAGTTTAGGCAGGGGAGAAACGGGCTACACCTTC.

The V call is TRBV29-1, the J call TRBJ1-1; 9 bases map to TRBD1. With 7 bases clipped from V and 10 bases from J, the junction kept 19 bases outside the gene matches. This CDR3 has 15 amino acids. In germline, CDR1 is SQVTM, CDR2 ANQGSEA. CDR3 protein: CSADRDRERAPGAFF. The DNA of the CDR3 is TGCAGCGCTGACCGGGACAGGGAAAGAGCACCAGGAGCTTTCTTT.

Only one count was recorded for this clone. This chain uses TRBV29-1 with TRBJ2-7, with 7 bases that match TRBD1. J was trimmed by 2 bases and V by 4 bases; bases with no gene match: 5. CDR3 length equals 13 residues. Germline values: CDR1 SQVTM, CDR2 ANQGSEA. CDR3 in amino acids: CSVGRTGAYEQYF. The CDR3 DNA is TGCAGCGTTGGAAGAACAGGGGCCTACGAGCAGTACTTC.

The gene calls are TRBV29-1 and TRBJ1-1; D not certain. The germline CDR1 and CDR2 sequences are SQVTM and ANQGSEA. This CDR3 has 13 amino acids. The germline V and J ends were trimmed by 4 bases and 0 bases, with 9 bases remaining between them. CDR3 region: CSVGEGLNTEAFF. CDR3 DNA sequence: TGCAGCGTTGGGGAGGGCTTGAACACTGAAGCTTTCTTT.

The rearrangement uses TRBV7-8 and TRBJ1-2; TRBD1 aligns across 7 bases. V dropped 5 bases and J dropped 3; count of bases not matched to a gene: 9. Germline loops: CDR1 SGHVS, CDR2 FQNEAQ. The CDR3 spans 15 residues. The CDR3 protein is CASSPRTGSDYGYTF. CDR3 sequence (DNA): TGTGCCAGCAGCCCTAGGACAGGAAGCGACTATGGCTACACCTTC.

CDR3 protein: CASSQVQGANTGELFF. CDR3 DNA sequence: TGCGCCAGCAGCCAAGTCCAGGGGGCGAACACCGGGGAGCTGTTTTTT. The rearrangement uses TRBV4-3 and TRBJ2-2; 7 nucleotides match TRBD1. V lost 1 base to trimming and J lost 0 bases; unmatched junction nucleotides: 2. This CDR3 region has 16 residues. Germline CDR1 and CDR2: LGHNA and YSLEER.

The chain carries TRBV29-1 and TRBJ2-7, with D possibly being TRBD1 (6 bases). The CDR3 runs to 13 residues. Germline CDR1 is SQVTM and CDR2 is ANQGSEA. Trimming removed 0 bases from V and 3 bases from J, with 9 bases in between. CDR3 bases: TGCAGCGTTGAAGACCAGGACAGCTACGAGCAGTACTTC. Translating it yields CSVEDQDSYEQYF.

This sequence joins TRBV10-3 and TRBJ1-1, with TRBD1 matching 7 bases. This CDR3 region has 17 residues. Unmatched junction bases numbered 9, after V lost 2 bases and J lost 0 bases. Germline V CDR1 and CDR2: ENHRY, SYGVKD. The chain's CDR3 is CAISERGQSVMNTEAFF. As DNA, the CDR3 is TGTGCCATCAGTGAGAGGGGACAGTCAGTTATGAACACTGAAGCTTTCTTT.

V is TRBV30 and J is TRBJ2-3; 7 bases align to TRBD1. V lost 0 bases, J lost 4 bases, and 10 bases stayed unmatched. CDR1 and CDR2 from the germline V gene are GTSNPN and SVGIG (reference sequence). The length of the CDR3 is 16 residues. The CDR3 sequence is CAWSVLDRSPSDTQYF. The DNA of the CDR3 is TGTGCCTGGAGTGTACTGGACAGGTCCCCCTCAGATACGCAGTATTTT.

This clone has just one count. The chain combines TRBV15 with TRBJ2-3; 9 bases are shared with TRBD1. The germline V gene encodes CDR1 LNHNV and CDR2 YYDKDF (reference sequence). The CDR3 has 16 residues. The V and J ends lost 2 bases and 3 bases, in that order; junction bases with no gene match: 6. Here the CDR3 reads CATSRSRDRATDTQYF. Written as DNA, the CDR3 is TGTGCCACCAGCAGATCCCGGGACAGGGCAACAGATACGCAGTATTTT.

This clone was counted a single time. The chain employs TRBV5-1 and TRBJ2-7; weak D call: TRBD1 (5 bases). CDR1 SGHRS and CDR2 YFSETQ come from the germline V gene. Trimming pared 0 bases from V and 3 bases from J, leaving 7 bases between. The CDR3 has 13 residues. The CDR3 bases are TGCGCCAGCAGCTTGGCCCAGGGCTACGAGCAGTACTTC. Translating it yields CASSLAQGYEQYF.

The chain has TRBV20-1 and TRBJ1-3; D uncertain. Trimming removed 6 bases at V and 8 bases at J, with 11 bases between. Germline V gene lookup returns CDR1 DFQATT and CDR2 SNEGSKA (reference sequence). The CDR3 is 11 residues long. The CDR3 DNA reads as TGCAGTGCGCACCTCGCGGACACCATATATTTT. Its translation: CSAHLADTIYF.

The chain combines TRBV9 with TRBJ1-2; TRBD1 might be the D (5 bases). This CDR3 comprises 17 residues. Trimming pared 0 bases from V and 4 bases from J, leaving 19 bases between. CDR1 is SGDLS and CDR2 is YYNGEE in the germline V gene. CDR3 in amino acids: CASSVDPGGGASYGYTF. The CDR3 DNA reads as TGTGCCAGCAGCGTAGATCCCGGGGGGGGAGCATCCTATGGCTACACCTTC.

This clone was detected once. CDR3 in DNA: TGCGCCAGCAGCCAAGATCTCCAGCGGAGGGTACCGAATTCACCCCTCCACTTT. Amino acids: CASSQDLQRRVPNSPLHF. The chain has TRBV4-1 and TRBJ1-6; D not certain. V was cut by 0 bases and J by 7 bases, with 19 bases left in between. In germline, CDR1 is MGHRA, CDR2 YSYEKL. This CDR3 is 18 amino acids long.

This clone was seen more than once but under ten times. The chain joins TRBV28 to TRBJ1-6, with D maybe TRBD1 (6 bases). CDR1 MDHEN and CDR2 SYDVKM come from the germline V gene. The CDR3 is 15 amino acids. V lost 3 bases to trimming and J lost 13 bases, with 19 bases between them. The CDR3 DNA sequence: TGTGCCAGCAGTTTCCTTGGCGGACAGAGTTTTCCCCTCCACTTT. Translated, it gives CASSFLGGQSFPLHF. Supplemented by reference TRBV28 and TRBJ1-6, the full variable domain reads DVKVTQSSRYLVKRTGEKVFLECVQDMDHENMFWYRQDPGLGLRLIYFSYDVKMKEKGDIPEGYSVSREKKERFSLILESASTNQTSMYLCASSFLGGQSFPLHFGNGTRLTVT.

The V and J genes are TRBV30 and TRBJ1-5; 7 bases match TRBD1. J was trimmed by 3 bases and V by 4 bases; bases with no gene match: 6. The CDR3 covers 14 residues. CDR1 and CDR2 from the germline V gene are GTSNPN and SVGIG (reference sequence). The CDR3 sequence is CAWIRTGLNQPQHF. The CDR3 nucleotides are TGTGCCTGGATACGGACAGGTCTCAATCAGCCCCAGCATTTT.

This chain links TRBV19 with TRBJ2-7, with 9 bases aligning to TRBD2. V trimming: 3 bases; J trimming: 4 bases; junction bases outside the gene matches: 7. Germline V gene data show CDR1 as LNHDA and CDR2 as SQIVND (reference sequence). The CDR3 covers 15 residues. The CDR3 reads CASSIGSGGYYEQYF. CDR3 bases: TGTGCCAGTAGTATCGGTAGCGGGGGTTATTACGAGCAGTACTTC.

The J gene is TRBJ2-5, the V gene TRBV9, with TRBD1 as a possible D gene (5 bases). Germline assignment: CDR1 SGDLS and CDR2 YYNGEE. Trimming shortened V by 7 bases and J by 1 base, and 11 bases separated the two germline ends. The CDR3 spans 13 residues. CDR3 region: CASSTGIQETQYF. The CDR3 nucleotides are TGTGCCAGCTCCACAGGTATCCAAGAGACCCAGTACTTC. The variable domain in full, completed from reference TRBV9 and TRBJ2-5, reads DSGVTQTPKHLITATGQRVTLRCSPRSGDLSVYWYQQSLDQGLQFLIQYYNGEERAKGNILERFSAQQFPDLHSELNLSSLELGDSALYFCASSTGIQETQYFGPGTRLLVL.

J is TRBJ2-2 and V is TRBV5-4; 10 positions agree with TRBD1. The CDR3 spans 15 residues. The germline CDR1 and CDR2 sequences are SGHNT and YYREEE (reference sequence). V was clipped by 1 base and J by 6 bases; unmatched bases: 3. CDR3 in DNA: TGTGCCAGCAGCTTGAAGGGGACAGGGGCCGGGGAGCTGTTTTTT. Its protein product is CASSLKGTGAGELFF.

The J gene is TRBJ2-3, the V gene TRBV4-3; 7 positions agree with TRBD1. The CDR3 runs 15 residues. The germline gives CDR1 LGHNA, CDR2 YSLEER. V lost 3 bases, J lost 1 base, and 4 bases stayed unmatched. The chain's CDR3 is CASSQQGVGTDTQYF. The CDR3 bases are TGCGCCAGCAGCCAGCAGGGGGTTGGCACAGATACGCAGTATTTT.

The chain is built from TRBV20-1 and TRBJ2-7; maybe TRBD2 (5 bases). Germline CDR1 is DFQATT and CDR2 is SNEGSKA (reference sequence). This CDR3 region has 16 residues. Trimming stripped 3 bases from V and 3 bases from J, with 21 bases between. CDR3 coding DNA: TGCAGTGCTAGTCACAACCTGTCTAGCCTGTTCTACGAGCAGTACTTC. Translation: CSASHNLSSLFYEQYF.